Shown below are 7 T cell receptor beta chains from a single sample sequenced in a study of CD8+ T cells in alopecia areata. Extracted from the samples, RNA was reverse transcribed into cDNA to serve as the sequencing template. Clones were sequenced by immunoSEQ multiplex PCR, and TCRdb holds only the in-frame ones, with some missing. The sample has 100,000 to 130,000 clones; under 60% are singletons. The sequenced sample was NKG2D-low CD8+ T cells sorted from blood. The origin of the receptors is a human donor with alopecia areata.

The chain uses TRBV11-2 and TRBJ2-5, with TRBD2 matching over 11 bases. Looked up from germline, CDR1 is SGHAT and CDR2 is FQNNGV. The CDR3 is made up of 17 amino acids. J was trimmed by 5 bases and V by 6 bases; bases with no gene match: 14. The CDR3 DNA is TGTGCCAGCAGTCAGTCTAGCGGGAGGATCCCGGGGGAGACCCAGTACTTC. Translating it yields CASSQSSGRIPGETQYF.

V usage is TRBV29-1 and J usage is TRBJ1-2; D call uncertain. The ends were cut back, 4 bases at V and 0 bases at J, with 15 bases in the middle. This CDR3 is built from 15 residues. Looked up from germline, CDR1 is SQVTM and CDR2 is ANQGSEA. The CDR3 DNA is TGCAGCGTTGGACCCTCCGCAGCCGCTAACTATGGCTACACCTTC. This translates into CSVGPSAAANYGYTF.

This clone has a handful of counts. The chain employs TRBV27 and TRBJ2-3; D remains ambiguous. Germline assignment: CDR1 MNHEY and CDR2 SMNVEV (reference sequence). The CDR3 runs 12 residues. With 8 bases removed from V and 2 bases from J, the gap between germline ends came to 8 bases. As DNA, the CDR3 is TGTGCCAGCCGAGCTCCCACAGATACGCAGTATTTT. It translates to CASRAPTDTQYF.

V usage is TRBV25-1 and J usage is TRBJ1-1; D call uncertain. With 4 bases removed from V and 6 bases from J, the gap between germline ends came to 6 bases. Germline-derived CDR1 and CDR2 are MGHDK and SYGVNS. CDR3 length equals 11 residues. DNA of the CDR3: TGTGCCAGCAGTGGTGGGGCTGAAGCTTTCTTT. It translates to CASSGGAEAFF.

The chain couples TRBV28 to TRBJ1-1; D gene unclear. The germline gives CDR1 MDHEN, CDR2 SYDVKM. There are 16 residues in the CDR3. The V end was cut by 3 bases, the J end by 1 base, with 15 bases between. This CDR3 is CASSLFPRRQNTEAFF. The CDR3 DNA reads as TGTGCCAGCAGTTTGTTTCCAAGACGACAGAACACTGAAGCTTTCTTT.

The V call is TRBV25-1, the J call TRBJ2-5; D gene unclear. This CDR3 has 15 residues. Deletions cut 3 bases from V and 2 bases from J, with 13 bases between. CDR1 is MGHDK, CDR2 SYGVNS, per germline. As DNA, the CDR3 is TGTGCCAGCAGTGAGGGCTCGGCAGTACAAGAGACCCAGTACTTC. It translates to CASSEGSAVQETQYF.

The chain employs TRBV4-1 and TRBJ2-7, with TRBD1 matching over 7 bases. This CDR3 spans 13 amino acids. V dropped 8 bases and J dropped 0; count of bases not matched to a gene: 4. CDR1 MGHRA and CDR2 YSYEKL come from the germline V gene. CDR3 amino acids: CASSTGDSYEQYF. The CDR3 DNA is TGCGCCAGCTCAACAGGGGACTCCTACGAGCAGTACTTC.